This T cell receptor (beta chain) came from a study of blood T cells in healthy people across ages. There were at least 6 micrograms of total RNA extracted from every sample. V was cut by 5 bases and J by 3 bases, with 12 bases left in between. This CDR3 is built from 14 residues. A J-beta primer mix and a sample-barcoded 5' primer were used in a second PCR of roughly 6 to 11 cycles. A template-switch adaptor with 12 random nucleotides tagged each cDNA molecule. TCRdb re-called the 5' RACE reads through MiXCR, storing one row per CDR3 protein. This table has fewer than 800,000 distinct CDR3 sequences, approximately 25% appearing once. This sample was also put to use in a study of T cells of mothers and their children. That report adds: Each child gave 2.9 million or so TCR beta CDR3 reads (each mother, over 9.5 million). A slight, non-significant increase in overlap was found for related mother-child pairs relative to unrelated pairs.

This chain joins TRBV12-3 or TRBV12-4 and TRBJ2-3; a possible D gene is TRBD1 (6 bases). Sequencing was done on a sample of blood. The receptor comes from a boy aged 5-17 years in good health. This chain's CDR3 is CASSPQGWTDTQYF. CDR3 in DNA: TGTGCCAGCAGTCCTCAGGGGTGGACAGATACGCAGTATTTT.